Listed below are T cell receptor beta chains from one sample, sequenced in a study of shared clonotypes between healthy human individuals. Generated by immunoSEQ multiplex PCR, the TCRdb table keeps only in-frame clones and is missing some. The repertoire holds about 2.2 million clones, with 85% to 95% as singletons. Source material: naive CD8+ T cells from PBMCs. Source of these receptors: a young man in good health. Some clones in this sample may be carry-over from other donors' samples. CDR3s include the opening cysteine and the closing phenylalanine or tryptophan. Each record gives: V gene, CDR3 protein.

>TRBV29-1
CSASAGGPSYNEQFF
>TRBV7-9
CASSRQDSGDEKLFF
>TRBV16
CASSQYSANTEAFF
>TRBV5-6
CASSLATAGETKNIQYF
>TRBV9
CASSVQGVPYEQYF
>TRBV6-1
CASIRGYDTDTQYF
>TRBV27
CASRFGGGNQPQHF
>TRBV27
CASSARGPNQPQHF
>TRBV4-3
CASSQGRVSAYEQYF
>TRBV7-9
CASSLSPGQLHYEQYF
>TRBV7-3
CASSLGPTTGSSYEQYF
>TRBV7-9
CASSLALPDLYSYNEQFF
>TRBV4-2
CASSQPEIGKDEQYF
>TRBV27
CASSLRVRGKETQYF
>TRBV27
CASSLGVRDTQYF
>TRBV9
CASSVRQGAGTDTQYF
>TRBV27
CASIKGGSYNEQFF
>TRBV7-8
CASSLRMVGYGYTF
>TRBV27
CASSSWDRDLNTEAFF
>TRBV9
CASSVVVAGGGDEQFF
>TRBV11-2
CASSLGGQGRFYEQYF
>TRBV11-2
CASTLSGSYNEQFF
>TRBV19
CASSMAGTYYGYTF
>TRBV27
CASSFQGASYEQYF
>TRBV27
CASSLGLAGNTGELFF
>TRBV5-8
CASSRDYTTSTDTQYF
>TRBV28
CASSPMRPPLYNEQFF
>TRBV27
CASSFRQEGWPQHF
>TRBV29-1
CSVLFDRGSSGANVLTF
>TRBV9
CASSGGSGRTTYEQYF
>TRBV5-6
CASSLFGREGIREQYF
>TRBV7-9
CASSPSTGGREKLFF
>TRBV27
CASSLLLAGGPAEQFF
>TRBV9
CASSVADRERNTEAFF
>TRBV27
CASSLQGAQPQHF
>TRBV4-2
CASSHGLREGYEQYF
>TRBV4-3
CASSQAYRVDSYNEQFF
>TRBV14
CASSQDPAGGGKEAFF
>TRBV28
CASTRESTYGYTF
>TRBV30
CAGGVGSNTEAFF
>TRBV9
CASSDRGRALNEQFF
>TRBV27
CASSLLTSGRFADTQYF
>TRBV19
CASSHRTGDNYGYTF
>TRBV27
CASSLIAGGYNEQFF
>TRBV4-3
CASSQDRLAGLTDTQYF
>TRBV19
CASSINQNTEAFF
>TRBV27
CASSLSPGAGAGELFF
>TRBV27
CASRGATWAGNTIYF
>TRBV6-5
CASSYSFGTDTQYF
>TRBV7-9
CASSLVLVDEQYF
>TRBV15
CATSPTGGITDTQYF
>TRBV30
CAWMDRYNSPLHF
>TRBV13
CASSPVDSSYEQYF
>TRBV27
CASRTYPEVSGDNTEAFF
>TRBV5-6
CASSLEGTSGTYEQYF
>TRBV5-1
CASSFGGSYEQYF
>TRBV27
CASSSRTPEDTEAFF
>TRBV10-1
CASPRQGSYEQYF
>TRBV6-5
CASSRGPSMNTEAFF